Listed below are T cell receptor beta chains from one sample, sequenced in a study of blood T cell repertoires in COVID-19. Some clones are missing from TCRdb's copy, which holds only in-frame ones; the method was immunoSEQ multiplex PCR. The table shows approximately 110,000 clones, with around nine tenths occurring only once. Sequencing used peripheral blood. These receptors came from a woman in her forties or fifties with active or convalescent COVID-19. The CDR3 runs from the conserved cysteine through the conserved F or W. Fields, in order: clone size, J gene, V gene, CDR3 length, D gene, CDR3 protein, CDR3 DNA. The D gene is left open where the match is weak. Size values are once, few and many counts, or a class for expanded clones, and some rows have none.

>few|TRBJ1-2|TRBV19|15|NA
CASVGGTLVAGGYTF
TGTGCCTCAGTAGGGGGAACCCTAGTTGCTGGTGGCTACACCTTC
>NA|TRBJ2-1|TRBV3-1/TRBV3-2|14|NA
CASSHRHSGNEQFF
TGTGCCAGCAGCCATCGGCACTCGGGAAATGAGCAGTTCTTC
>few|TRBJ1-1|TRBV28|15|NA
CASSFRGPRITEAFF
TGTGCCAGCAGTTTCAGGGGACCTAGGATAACTGAAGCTTTCTTT
>NA|TRBJ2-7|TRBV27|17|NA
CASMLFGEGLGRYEQYF
TGTGCCAGCATGCTTTTTGGTGAAGGGCTGGGGCGGTACGAGCAGTACTTC
>NA|TRBJ2-4|TRBV7-2|14|NA
CASSSAGAKNIQYF
TGTGCCAGCAGCTCGGCGGGAGCCAAAAACATTCAGTACTTC
>NA|TRBJ2-7|TRBV4-3|16|NA
CASSQEYRSSSYEQYF
TGCGCCAGCAGCCAAGAGTACAGGTCTAGCTCCTACGAGCAGTACTTC
>NA|TRBJ2-3|TRBV28|16|TRBD2
CASHLAGQGKTDTQYF
TGTGCCAGCCATCTAGCGGGACAAGGGAAGACAGATACGCAGTATTTT
>NA|TRBJ2-5|TRBV19|16|TRBD1
CASSIVPGQGKETQYF
TGTGCCAGTAGTATAGTCCCGGGACAGGGGAAAGAGACCCAGTACTTC
>NA|TRBJ1-6|TRBV9|16|NA
CASSVGGRANNSPLHF
TGTGCCAGCAGCGTAGGGGGGAGGGCTAATAATTCACCCCTCCACTTT
>NA|TRBJ1-5|TRBV30|13|NA
CAWSGQNNQPQHF
TGTGCCTGGAGTGGACAGAACAATCAGCCCCAGCATTTT
>NA|TRBJ1-2|TRBV27|15|TRBD1
CASSFAGQGVYGYTF
TGTGCCAGCAGTTTTGCGGGACAGGGGGTTTATGGCTACACCTTC
>NA|TRBJ1-1|TRBV4-1|14|TRBD1
CASSQPGQGASAFF
TGCGCCAGCAGCCAACCCGGACAGGGGGCTTCGGCTTTCTTT
>NA|TRBJ2-3|TRBV11-2|15|TRBD2
CASSSQTSGTDTQYF
TGTGCCAGCAGCTCCCAGACTAGCGGAACAGATACGCAGTATTTT
>NA|TRBJ1-4|TRBV9|15|NA
CASSVSEGTNEKLFF
TGTGCCAGCAGCGTATCGGAGGGCACTAATGAAAAACTGTTTTTT
>once|TRBJ2-7|TRBV20-1|11|TRBD2
CSAWEGYEQYF
TGCAGTGCGTGGGAGGGCTACGAGCAGTACTTC
>NA|TRBJ2-5|TRBV29-1|13|TRBD1
CSVEVDREETQYF
TGCAGCGTTGAAGTTGACAGGGAGGAGACCCAGTACTTC
>once|TRBJ1-4|TRBV27|15|NA
CASSLAGLANEKLFF
TGTGCCAGCAGTTTAGCGGGGCTGGCTAATGAAAAACTGTTTTTT
>once|TRBJ2-7|TRBV27|14|TRBD2
CASSLAGGIPEQYF
TGTGCCAGCAGCCTAGCGGGAGGGATCCCCGAGCAGTACTTC
>NA|TRBJ2-5|TRBV7-6|15|NA
CASSLVVRVQETQYF
TGTGCCAGCAGCTTAGTGGTCAGGGTGCAAGAGACCCAGTACTTC
>NA|TRBJ2-7|TRBV28|19|TRBD1
CASSAGTGGEFPLGYEQYF
TGTGCCAGCAGCGCCGGGACAGGGGGAGAATTCCCCCTGGGCTACGAGCAGTACTTC
>NA|TRBJ2-1|TRBV24-1|15|TRBD2
CATSDRLAGGNEQFF
TGTGCCACCAGTGATAGGCTAGCGGGAGGGAATGAGCAGTTCTTC
>NA|TRBJ2-1|TRBV2|13|TRBD2
CASWTSRSNEQFF
TGTGCCAGTTGGACTAGTCGCTCCAATGAGCAGTTCTTC
>NA|TRBJ2-7|TRBV19|14|NA
CASSIGGRSYEQYF
TGTGCCAGTAGTATAGGGGGGCGCTCCTACGAGCAGTACTTC
>once|TRBJ2-1|TRBV19|15|TRBD2
CASTDGAGGSDEQFF
TGTGCCAGTACGGACGGGGCGGGAGGGTCGGATGAGCAGTTCTTC
>NA|TRBJ2-5|TRBV5-1|13|NA
CASSLGGEETQYF
TGCGCCAGCAGCTTGGGCGGGGAAGAGACCCAGTACTTC
>NA|TRBJ1-1|TRBV3-1/TRBV3-2|16|TRBD1
CASSPYGQGAYTEAFF
TGTGCCAGCAGCCCGTACGGACAGGGGGCGTACACTGAAGCTTTCTTT
>NA|TRBJ1-2|TRBV30|13|TRBD1
CAWSRQGLEGYTF
TGTGCCTGGAGTCGACAGGGATTAGAGGGCTACACCTTC